This T cell receptor (beta chain) stems from a study of blood T cell repertoires in COVID-19. Study details: Italy, Spain and the United States were the sources of the convalescent and acute COVID-19 samples.

V was pared by 4 bases and J by 5 bases, with 23 bases between. The CDR3 is 17 residues long. Germline values: CDR1 LNHDA, CDR2 SQIVND (reference sequence). Participant reports of clinical history set cohort assignment. Only in-frame clones appear in the TCRdb table, and some are missing; sequencing was by immunoSEQ multiplex PCR. The sample carries approximately 400,000 clones, about 89% recorded once. The chain carries TRBV19 and TRBJ2-5; tentatively, D is TRBD1 (6 bases). The material sequenced was PBMCs or T cells enriched from blood (not recorded which). The TCR comes from a woman aged 40 to 50 who had been exposed to COVID-19. As DNA, the CDR3 is TGTGCCAGTAGTAAGACCGCTAATCAGGGGTTCGGGGAGACCCAGTACTTC. This gives the protein CASSKTANQGFGETQYF.